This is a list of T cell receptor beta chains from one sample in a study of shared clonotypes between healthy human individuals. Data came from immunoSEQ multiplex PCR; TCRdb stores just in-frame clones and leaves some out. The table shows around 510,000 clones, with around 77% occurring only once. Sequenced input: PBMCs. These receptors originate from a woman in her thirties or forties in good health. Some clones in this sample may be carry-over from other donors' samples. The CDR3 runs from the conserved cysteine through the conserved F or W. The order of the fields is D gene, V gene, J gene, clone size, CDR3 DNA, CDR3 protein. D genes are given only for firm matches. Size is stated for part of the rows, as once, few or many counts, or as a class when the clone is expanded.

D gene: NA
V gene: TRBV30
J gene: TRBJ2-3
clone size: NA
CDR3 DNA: TGTGCCTGCCAAGCGACAGATACGCAGTATTTT
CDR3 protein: CACQATDTQYF

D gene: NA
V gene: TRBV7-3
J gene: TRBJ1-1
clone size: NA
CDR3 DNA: TGTGCCAGCAGCTTAGACTTAAACACTGAAGCTTTCTTT
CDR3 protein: CASSLDLNTEAFF

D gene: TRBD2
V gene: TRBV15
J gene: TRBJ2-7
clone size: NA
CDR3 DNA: TGTGCCACCAGCAGAGATAGTTGGACTAGCCACTCCTACGAGCAGTACTTC
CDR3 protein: CATSRDSWTSHSYEQYF

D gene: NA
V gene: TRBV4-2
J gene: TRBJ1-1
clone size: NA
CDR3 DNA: TGTGCCAGCAGAGGGGGTAGCGGGGAAAACACTGAAGCTTTCTTT
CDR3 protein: CASRGGSGENTEAFF

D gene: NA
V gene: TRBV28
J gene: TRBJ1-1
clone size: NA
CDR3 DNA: TGTGCCAGCAGCATCAGGGTAACTGAAGCTTTCTTT
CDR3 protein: CASSIRVTEAFF

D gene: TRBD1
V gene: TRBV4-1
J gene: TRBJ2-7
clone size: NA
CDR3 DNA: TGCGCCAGCAGCCATGCCGGCCGGGACAGGGTGGGCGAGCAGTACTTC
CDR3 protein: CASSHAGRDRVGEQYF

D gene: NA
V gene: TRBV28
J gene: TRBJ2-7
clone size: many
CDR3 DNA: TGTGCCAGCAGTTTCAGCGGAGGGACAGCCTACGAGCAGTACTTC
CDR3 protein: CASSFSGGTAYEQYF

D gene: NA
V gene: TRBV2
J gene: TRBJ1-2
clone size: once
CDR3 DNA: TGTGCCAGCAGTGTGACAGAGAACTATGGCTACACCTTC
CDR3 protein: CASSVTENYGYTF

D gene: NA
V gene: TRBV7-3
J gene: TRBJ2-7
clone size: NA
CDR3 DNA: TGTGCCAGCAGCTCTGGACGGGACGCTCTCGGGGAGCAGTACTTC
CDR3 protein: CASSSGRDALGEQYF

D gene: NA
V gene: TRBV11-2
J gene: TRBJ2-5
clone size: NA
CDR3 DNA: TGTGCCAGCAGCCTCCTCGGATTTCGGGGGAGCGGTGAGACCCAGTACTTC
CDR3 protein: CASSLLGFRGSGETQYF

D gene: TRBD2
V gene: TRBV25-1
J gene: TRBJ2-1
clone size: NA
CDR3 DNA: TGTGCCAGCAGTGATGGCGGGAGGGACTTGAGTGAGCAGTTCTTC
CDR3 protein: CASSDGGRDLSEQFF

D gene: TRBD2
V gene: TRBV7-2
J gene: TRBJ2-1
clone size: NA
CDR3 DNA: TGTGCCAGCAGCGGTGGAGGGACTATCGCCTATGAGCAGTTCTTC
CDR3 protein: CASSGGGTIAYEQFF

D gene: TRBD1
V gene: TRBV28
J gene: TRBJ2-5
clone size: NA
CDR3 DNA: TGTGCCAGCAGTTTATGGGGACAGGGCCAAGAGACCCAGTACTTC
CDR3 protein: CASSLWGQGQETQYF

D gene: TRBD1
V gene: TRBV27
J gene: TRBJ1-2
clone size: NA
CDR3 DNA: TGTGCCAGCAGTTGGGGGACAGGGGAAAAGGGCTACACCTTC
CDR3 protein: CASSWGTGEKGYTF

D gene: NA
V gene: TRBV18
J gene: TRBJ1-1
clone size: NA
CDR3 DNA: TGTGCCAGCTCACCCAACAGAGAGAACACTGAAGCTTTCTTT
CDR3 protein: CASSPNRENTEAFF

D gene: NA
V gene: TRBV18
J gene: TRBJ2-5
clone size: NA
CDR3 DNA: TGTGCCAGCTCACCACGGGGGCTGGAGACCCAGTACTTC
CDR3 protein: CASSPRGLETQYF

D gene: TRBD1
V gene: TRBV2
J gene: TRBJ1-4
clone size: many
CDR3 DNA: TGTGCCAGCGCGGGGACAGGGGGACGAAATGAAAAACTGTTTTTT
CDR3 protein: CASAGTGGRNEKLFF

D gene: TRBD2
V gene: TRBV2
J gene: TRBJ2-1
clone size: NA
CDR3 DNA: TGTGCCAGCAGTCGATCTAGCGGGAGGGCCGGTGAGCAGTTCTTC
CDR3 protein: CASSRSSGRAGEQFF

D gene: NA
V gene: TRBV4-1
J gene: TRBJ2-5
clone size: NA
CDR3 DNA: TGCGCCAGCAGCCAAACTAGGGGAGAGACCCAGTACTTC
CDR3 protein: CASSQTRGETQYF

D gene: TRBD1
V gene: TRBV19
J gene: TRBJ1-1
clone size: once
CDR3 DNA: TGTGCCAGTAGTATAGAAGGGGGTTGGACAGGGCCCACTGAAGCTTTCTTT
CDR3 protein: CASSIEGGWTGPTEAFF

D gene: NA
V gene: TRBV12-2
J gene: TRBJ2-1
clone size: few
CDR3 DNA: TGTGCAAGTCGCTCGCCCCCCAAGACTAGCGGTATATACAATGAGCAGTTCTTC
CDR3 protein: CASRSPPKTSGIYNEQFF

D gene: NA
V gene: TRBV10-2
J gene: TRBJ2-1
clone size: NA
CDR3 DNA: TGCGCCAGCAGGGAGATGTACTACAATGAGCAGTTCTTC
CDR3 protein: CASREMYYNEQFF

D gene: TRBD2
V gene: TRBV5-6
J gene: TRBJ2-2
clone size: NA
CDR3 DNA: TGTGCCAGCAGCACCCCTAGCGGGAGGGCCGCCGGGGAGCTGTTTTTT
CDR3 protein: CASSTPSGRAAGELFF

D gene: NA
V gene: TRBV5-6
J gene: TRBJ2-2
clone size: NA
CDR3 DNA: TGTGCCAGCAGCCGCGACGGTAGCGGGAACACCGGGGAGCTGTTTTTT
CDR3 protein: CASSRDGSGNTGELFF

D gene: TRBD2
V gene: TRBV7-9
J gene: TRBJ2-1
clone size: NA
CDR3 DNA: TGTGCCAGCAGCCGAACTAGCGGGAGGGTTAACAATGAGCAGTTCTTC
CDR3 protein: CASSRTSGRVNNEQFF

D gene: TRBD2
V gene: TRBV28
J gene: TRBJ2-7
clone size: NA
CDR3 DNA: TGTGCCAGCCGGACTAGCGGAGCCTACGAGCAGTACTTC
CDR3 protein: CASRTSGAYEQYF

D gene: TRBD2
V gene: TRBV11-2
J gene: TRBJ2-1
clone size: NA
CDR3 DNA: TGTGCCAGCAGCTTAATGGCGGGAGGGTACAATGAGCAGTTCTTC
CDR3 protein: CASSLMAGGYNEQFF

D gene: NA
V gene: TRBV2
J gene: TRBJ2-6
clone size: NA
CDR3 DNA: TGTGCCAGCAGCCCGGAACGAGTTGGGGCCAACGTCCTGACTTTC
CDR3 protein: CASSPERVGANVLTF

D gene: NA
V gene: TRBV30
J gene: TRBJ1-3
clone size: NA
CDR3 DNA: TGTGCCTGGAGATCACAGGGATTTGGAGACACCATACATTTT
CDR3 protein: CAWRSQGFGDTIHF

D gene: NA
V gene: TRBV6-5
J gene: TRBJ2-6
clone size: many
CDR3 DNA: TGTGCCAGCAGCCTCCGAGGGTCTGGGGCCAACGTCCTGACTTTC
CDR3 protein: CASSLRGSGANVLTF

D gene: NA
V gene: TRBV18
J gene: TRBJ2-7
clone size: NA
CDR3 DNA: TGTGCCAGCTCACCACGGCTCACTAGCCGCTACGAGCAGTACTTC
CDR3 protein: CASSPRLTSRYEQYF

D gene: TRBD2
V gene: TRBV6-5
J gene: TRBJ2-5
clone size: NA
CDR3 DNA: TGTGCCAGCAGTTTGGGACTAGCGGGAGATCGGGAGACCCAGTACTTC
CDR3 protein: CASSLGLAGDRETQYF

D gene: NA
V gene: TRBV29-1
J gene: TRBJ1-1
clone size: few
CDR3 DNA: TGCAGCGTCCTAGACATGAACACTGAAGCTTTCTTT
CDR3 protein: CSVLDMNTEAFF

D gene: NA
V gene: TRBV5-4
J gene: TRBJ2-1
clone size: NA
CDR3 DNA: TGTGCCAGCAGCCAAGAGGCGAGCTCCTACAATGAGCAGTTCTTC
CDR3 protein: CASSQEASSYNEQFF

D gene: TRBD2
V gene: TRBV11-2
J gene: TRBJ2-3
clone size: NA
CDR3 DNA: TGTGCCAGCAGCTCGACTAGCGGGAACGCAGATACGCAGTATTTT
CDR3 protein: CASSSTSGNADTQYF

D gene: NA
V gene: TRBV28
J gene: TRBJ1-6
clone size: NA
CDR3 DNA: TGTGCCAGCAGTTCCGGACCTTCACCCCTCCACTTT
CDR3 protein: CASSSGPSPLHF

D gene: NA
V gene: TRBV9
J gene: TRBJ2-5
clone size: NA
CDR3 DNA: TGTGCCAGCAGCTTAGGCCGGGTTCAAGAGACCCAGTACTTC
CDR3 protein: CASSLGRVQETQYF

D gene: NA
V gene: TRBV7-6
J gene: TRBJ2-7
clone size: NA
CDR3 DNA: TGTGCCAGCAGCTTAGTCCCAGGACTACTCGGGCCCTACGAGCAGTACTTC
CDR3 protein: CASSLVPGLLGPYEQYF

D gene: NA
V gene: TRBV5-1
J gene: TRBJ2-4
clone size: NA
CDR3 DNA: TGCGCCAGCAGCTTGGACGGAAACAAAAACATTCAGTACTTC
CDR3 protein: CASSLDGNKNIQYF